The T cell receptor (beta chain) under discussion was sequenced for a study of cytotoxic CD8 clonotypes in ibrutinib-treated CLL. Overall study findings and caveats: Clonality was higher at ibrutinib response and returned toward baseline at progression. Baseline clonality, higher than in age-matched healthy donors, tracked circulating CD8+ T-cell counts.

The V end was cut by 2 bases, the J end by 5 bases, with 14 bases between. This CDR3 region has 15 residues. CDR1 and CDR2 (germline): SGDLS, YYNGEE. Sequencing used immunoSEQ multiplex PCR; TCRdb keeps in-frame clones, though not all of them. Of approximately 200,000 clones in the sample, approximately 72% are singletons; the top ten hold over 10%. Turning to this clone: What it binds is not known.

The J gene is TRBJ2-1, the V gene TRBV9; D perhaps matches TRBD2 (5 bases). This receptor was identified in a human donor with chronic lymphocytic leukemia. The material was PBMCs, obtained after 24 months of ibrutinib treatment. The CDR3 sequence: CASSVTGKLNNEQFF. The CDR3, as DNA: TGTGCCAGCAGCGTGACGGGGAAGCTAAACAATGAGCAGTTCTTC.